Listed here are 3 T cell receptor beta chains from one sample, sequenced in a study of cytomegalovirus exposure and HLA in healthy donors. The PCR employed 60 Vbeta primers together with 13 Jbeta primers. TCRdb's table, derived via immunoSEQ multiplex PCR, lists solely in-frame clones and lacks some. The sample consists of approximately 130,000 clones, approximately 80% of them appearing once. Source material: PBMCs. The origin of the receptors is a woman between 35 and 50 years old in good health and CMV-seronegative.

The chain joins TRBV6-1 to TRBJ1-5; D remains unclear. V dropped 5 bases and J dropped 1 base, with 12 bases sitting between them. CDR1 is MNHNS, CDR2 SASEGT, per germline. The CDR3 is 15 residues long. The CDR3 reads CASSPGRLSNQPQHF. The CDR3 nucleotides read TGTGCCAGCAGTCCCGGCAGGCTGAGCAATCAGCCCCAGCATTTT.

The chain couples TRBV27 to TRBJ2-3; a weak D match, TRBD1 (6 bases). The V gene's germline CDR1 is MNHEY and CDR2 SMNVEV (reference sequence). This CDR3 comprises 15 residues. V was trimmed by 3 bases and J by 2 bases, leaving 12 bases between them. The CDR3 coding sequence is TGTGCCAGCAGTTTCTGGGACACATACACAGATACGCAGTATTTT. This translates into CASSFWDTYTDTQYF.

This clone was seen only once. This sample includes further DNA sequences coding for the same CDR3. This chain connects TRBV5-1 to TRBJ1-1; TRBD1 aligns across 7 bases. With V trimmed by 0 bases and J by 5 bases, 1 base remained unmatched. The CDR3 loop spans 13 amino acids. From germline, CDR1 is SGHRS and CDR2 YFSETQ. The CDR3, as DNA: TGCGCCAGCAGCTTGGGGACAGGAACTGAAGCTTTCTTT. Translating it yields CASSLGTGTEAFF.